This TCR beta chain appears in the sequencing data of a study of response to subunit inactivated influenza vaccine. TCRdb re-derived calls from the RT-PCR reads in MiXCR, one entry per CDR3 protein. The sample comprises around 490,000 distinct CDR3 sequences, about 8% of which are singletons, and approximately 12% rests with the top ten. This clonotype turned up a few times. Its specificity is unknown. Germline assignment: CDR1 MNHEY and CDR2 SVGAGI. CDR3 length: 15 residues. V lost 7 bases to trimming and J lost 3 bases; unmatched junction nucleotides: 7. Points from the study as a whole: The authors offered the suggestion that each seasonal influenza vaccination recruits few new T cells.

J is TRBJ2-2 and V is TRBV6-5; 8 nucleotides align to TRBD1. The clonotype comes from a man between 45 and 75 years old who received an inactivated influenza vaccine. The input for sequencing was PBMCs from blood, taken around 2 years after vaccination. The CDR3 region has the DNA TGTGCCAGCAATTTCCAGGGGGCGCACACCGGGGAGCTGTTTTTT. The encoded protein is CASNFQGAHTGELFF.